A selection of T cell receptor beta chains follows, all from one sample in a study of identical twins. TCRdb re-called the 5' RACE reads with MiXCR, one entry per CDR3 protein. The table has hundreds of thousands of distinct CDR3 sequences, around a sixth seen once. A further study also used this sample, focusing on T cells expressing NK-cell markers.

Sequencing was carried out using PBMCs. The receptors derive from a young woman in good health. Each CDR3 is given with its conserved first and last residue. Fields, in order: CDR3 protein, CDR3 length, J gene, V gene.

CDR3: CALESSYEQYF
length: 11
J: TRBJ2-7
V: TRBV30

CDR3: CASSGPSGGGEQFF
length: 14
J: TRBJ2-1
V: TRBV6-1

CDR3: CASSLVPHRGGYEQYF
length: 16
J: TRBJ2-7
V: TRBV5-1

CDR3: CASSPTWANQETQYF
length: 15
J: TRBJ2-5
V: TRBV18

CDR3: CASSLLQRITDTQYF
length: 15
J: TRBJ2-3
V: TRBV13

CDR3: CASSESRLAGEQFF
length: 14
J: TRBJ2-1
V: TRBV10-2

CDR3: CATSRQGVNNSPLHF
length: 15
J: TRBJ1-6
V: TRBV15

CDR3: CASSPANTEAFF
length: 12
J: TRBJ1-1
V: TRBV12-3/TRBV12-4

CDR3: CATSASGDTQYF
length: 12
J: TRBJ2-3
V: TRBV24-1

CDR3: CAWTTSGSIYNEQFF
length: 15
J: TRBJ2-1
V: TRBV30

CDR3: CASSVGEYGYGYTF
length: 14
J: TRBJ1-2
V: TRBV9

CDR3: CSARLRRTGGGRTTEAFF
length: 18
J: TRBJ1-1
V: TRBV20-1

CDR3: CSARLTGNTGELFF
length: 14
J: TRBJ2-2
V: TRBV20-1

CDR3: CATTSRNPNTEAFF
length: 14
J: TRBJ1-1
V: TRBV24-1

CDR3: CSAQDGAGESETQYF
length: 15
J: TRBJ2-5
V: TRBV20-1

CDR3: CSALYSRSEQYF
length: 12
J: TRBJ2-7
V: TRBV29-1

CDR3: CAWSQELSYNEQFF
length: 14
J: TRBJ2-1
V: TRBV30

CDR3: CASRMGLAGGETQYF
length: 15
J: TRBJ2-5
V: TRBV6-1

CDR3: CASSRDFSKAYEQYF
length: 15
J: TRBJ2-7
V: TRBV3-1

CDR3: CASSLTGEQPQHF
length: 13
J: TRBJ1-5
V: TRBV12-3/TRBV12-4

CDR3: CSARRQFLETQYF
length: 13
J: TRBJ2-5
V: TRBV20-1

CDR3: CASSHPFGGLSDTQYF
length: 16
J: TRBJ2-3
V: TRBV7-9

CDR3: CASSLEAPGLVSHEQFF
length: 17
J: TRBJ2-1
V: TRBV7-9

CDR3: CAISDRAGTYEQYF
length: 14
J: TRBJ2-7
V: TRBV10-3

CDR3: CASRSHGQQPQHF
length: 13
J: TRBJ1-5
V: TRBV12-3/TRBV12-4

CDR3: CPRGASGRTDNEQFF
length: 15
J: TRBJ2-1
V: TRBV21-1

CDR3: CASSSGTALIVTQYF
length: 15
J: TRBJ2-5
V: TRBV5-1

CDR3: CSARILADTQYF
length: 12
J: TRBJ2-3
V: TRBV20-1

CDR3: CASSPQGNGELFF
length: 13
J: TRBJ2-2
V: TRBV18

CDR3: CASSQFLGNTIYF
length: 13
J: TRBJ1-3
V: TRBV14

CDR3: CASSQGGPGEQYF
length: 13
J: TRBJ2-7
V: TRBV3-1

CDR3: CASRNRGGQPQHF
length: 13
J: TRBJ1-5
V: TRBV6-2/TRBV6-3

CDR3: CASSFSVGTGGYNEQFF
length: 17
J: TRBJ2-1
V: TRBV7-8

CDR3: CASSQQRGFNEQFF
length: 14
J: TRBJ2-1
V: TRBV3-1

CDR3: CASSPTGGYSYEQYF
length: 15
J: TRBJ2-7
V: TRBV27

CDR3: CAWSRRVAGSKVTDTQYF
length: 18
J: TRBJ2-3
V: TRBV30

CDR3: CASRRTSGREDEQFF
length: 15
J: TRBJ2-1
V: TRBV9

CDR3: CASSYAQGADTEAFF
length: 15
J: TRBJ1-1
V: TRBV5-1

CDR3: CASWGRVNTEAFF
length: 13
J: TRBJ1-1
V: TRBV27

CDR3: CASSWGNRAHTEAFF
length: 15
J: TRBJ1-1
V: TRBV11-2

CDR3: CASNYPPDPTGELFF
length: 15
J: TRBJ2-2
V: TRBV6-2/TRBV6-3

CDR3: CATSRGTGGSGEQFF
length: 15
J: TRBJ2-1
V: TRBV15

CDR3: CATSTNRGSSYEQYF
length: 15
J: TRBJ2-7
V: TRBV15

CDR3: CASSLVGSGESADTQYF
length: 17
J: TRBJ2-3
V: TRBV5-6

CDR3: CAINIAGGPNEQFF
length: 14
J: TRBJ2-1
V: TRBV6-1

CDR3: CASSLYRVPYNEQFF
length: 15
J: TRBJ2-1
V: TRBV11-2

CDR3: CASRSGLAGRTDTQYF
length: 16
J: TRBJ2-3
V: TRBV5-1

CDR3: CASSYGASTDTQYF
length: 14
J: TRBJ2-3
V: TRBV7-2

CDR3: CASTRANYGYTF
length: 12
J: TRBJ1-2
V: TRBV6-6